This T cell receptor (beta chain) was sequenced in a study of CD8 T cells in ankylosing spondylitis. Study results and caveats: The study identified a TCR beta motif of 7 or 8 highly homologous variants that appeared characteristic of ankylosing spondylitis blood.

About this clonotype: Its matching antigen is unknown.

For TCR beta, libraries came from quantitative 5'-RACE with molecular barcodes. TCRdb called the 5' RACE reads again in MiXCR, with one record for every CDR3 protein. The sample lists some 450,000 distinct CDR3 sequences, 15% to 20% occurring once. This CDR3 region has 14 residues. Unmatched junction bases numbered 4, after V lost 5 bases and J lost 1 base. Germline CDR1 reads LGHNT; CDR2 reads FRNRAP. Sample: blood, either unsorted or a sorted T cell fraction (not recorded which). The sequence was obtained from a male donor with ankylosing spondylitis. The V and J genes are TRBV12-5 and TRBJ1-1, with 7 bases fitting TRBD1. DNA for the CDR3: TGTGCTAGTGGTCCTGACAGGGAGAACACTGAAGCTTTCTTT. Residues: CASGPDRENTEAFF.